This TCR beta chain was documented in a study of blood T cell repertoires in COVID-19. Across the whole study: COVID-19 samples, acute and convalescent, were from the United States, Italy and Spain. PBMCs, B-cell-depleted T cells, or T cells were the source of the cDNA or gDNA that made up the material.

Donors were grouped by their self-reported clinical history. People in the exposed group encountered a COVID-19 case within 2 weeks before entering the study. Deletions cut 3 bases from V and 11 bases from J, with 10 bases between. Per germline, CDR1 SEHNR and CDR2 FQNEAQ (reference sequence). This CDR3 is built from 11 residues. Only in-frame clones appear in the TCRdb table, and some are missing; sequencing was by immunoSEQ multiplex PCR. The sample gives under 300,000 clones, 70% to 90% of which show up once; under 7% is in the top ten. This clonotype originated in a woman aged 50 to 60 who had been exposed to COVID-19. The rearrangement links TRBV7-9 to TRBJ1-1; D unclear. The material sequenced was PBMCs or T cells enriched from blood (not recorded which). The CDR3 DNA follows: TGTGCCAGCAGCTTGGGTGTAGCGGCTTTCTTT. This sequence encodes CASSLGVAAFF.